These T cell receptor beta chains were read from a single sample in a study of chemoradiotherapy in HPV16-positive cancers. Assay: immunoSEQ multiplex PCR; the TCRdb copy retains only in-frame clones and omits some. Of over 10,000 clones detected, 89% appear once; the ten largest clones hold around a fifth. Here the sequenced sample was blood, taken from a patient who underwent chemoradiotherapy. The receptors shown here come from a human donor with HPV-associated anogenital cancer. The CDR3 runs from the conserved cysteine through the conserved F or W. Fields, in order: J gene, CDR3 length, clone size, D gene, V gene, CDR3 protein, CDR3 DNA. D genes are given only for firm matches. The size of a clone is reported for some rows only, either as once, few or many, or as a class for expanded clones.

TRBJ2-2 | 15 | NA | TRBD2 | TRBV9 | CASSFTSAGTGELFF | TGTGCCAGCAGCTTTACTAGCGCGGGGACCGGGGAGCTGTTTTTT
TRBJ2-2 | 12 | NA | NA | TRBV4-1 | CASHANTGELFF | TGCGCCAGCCATGCCAACACCGGGGAGCTGTTTTTT
TRBJ1-4 | 14 | NA | NA | TRBV4-1 | CASSYRQSNEKLFF | TGCGCCAGCAGCTACCGACAGAGTAATGAAAAACTGTTTTTT
TRBJ2-1 | 19 | NA | NA | TRBV1 | CTSSQGTSGRVGARNEQFF | TGCACCAGCAGCCAAGGGACTAGCGGGAGGGTGGGGGCTCGTAATGAGCAGTTCTTC
TRBJ2-4 | 16 | NA | TRBD1 | TRBV18 | CASSPLDRAAKNIQYF | TGTGCCAGCTCACCCCTGGACAGGGCCGCCAAAAACATTCAGTACTTC
TRBJ2-1 | 17 | NA | TRBD2 | TRBV4-3 | CASSQVTSGRAYNEQFF | TGCGCCAGCAGCCAAGTGACTAGCGGGAGAGCCTACAATGAGCAGTTCTTC
TRBJ1-1 | 13 | few | TRBD1 | TRBV29-1 | CSVEQGAVTEAFF | TGCAGCGTGGAACAGGGGGCGGTCACTGAAGCTTTCTTT
TRBJ2-1 | 14 | NA | NA | TRBV6-4 | CASSPTGQRDEQFF | TGTGCCAGCAGCCCCACAGGACAGCGGGATGAGCAGTTCTTC
TRBJ2-2 | 15 | NA | TRBD1 | TRBV9 | CASSRRTGPTGELFF | TGTGCCAGCAGCCGACGGACAGGGCCCACCGGGGAGCTGTTTTTT
TRBJ2-1 | 15 | NA | TRBD2 | TRBV19 | CASSIRLAGGDEQFF | TGTGCCAGTAGTATAAGACTAGCGGGGGGGGATGAGCAGTTCTTC
TRBJ2-5 | 11 | NA | NA | TRBV5-3 | CAKTRKETQYF | TGTGCCAAAACAAGGAAAGAGACCCAGTACTTC
TRBJ1-2 | 12 | NA | NA | TRBV2 | CASSEEVFGYTF | TGTGCCAGCAGTGAAGAGGTTTTTGGCTACACCTTC
TRBJ2-5 | 9 | NA | NA | TRBV9 | CARGETQYF | TGTGCCAGGGGAGAGACCCAGTACTTC
TRBJ2-3 | 15 | few | TRBD2 | TRBV15 | CATSRTSGATDTQYF | TGTGCCACCAGCAGGACTAGCGGGGCAACAGATACGCAGTATTTT